The source of this T cell receptor (beta chain) is a study of blood T cell repertoires in COVID-19. Germline V gene sequence: CDR1 SGHRS, CDR2 YFSETQ. The CDR3 loop spans 16 amino acids. V shed 0 bases and J shed 3 bases, with 13 bases lying between them. Here immunoSEQ multiplex PCR was the method, and the copy in TCRdb shows in-frame clones only, minus some. Here the sample spans some 220,000 clones, about 80% being singletons. The receptor was derived from a woman in her twenties or thirties who had recovered from COVID-19. The sequenced sample was peripheral blood. The J gene is TRBJ2-4, the V gene TRBV5-1, with D perhaps matching TRBD2 (6 bases). The CDR3 region is CASSLEAGSGKNIQYF. CDR3 sequence (DNA): TGCGCCAGCAGCTTGGAGGCGGGGTCCGGCAAAAACATTCAGTACTTC.